Below are 13 T cell receptor beta chains sequenced from a single sample in a study of CD8 T cells in Susac syndrome. Random hexamers primed reverse transcription of about 0.5 to 1 ug RNA. TCRdb analysed the immunoSEQ multiplex PCR reads with MiXCR anew, one entry per CDR3 protein. The profile shows tens of thousands of distinct CDR3 sequences, 93% of them singletons. Sample: CD8+ T cells from PBMCs. The source of these receptors is a human donor in good health.

The rearrangement links TRBV6-2 or TRBV6-3 to TRBJ2-1, with D perhaps matching TRBD1 or TRBD2 (6 bases each). V was cut by 2 bases and J by 3 bases, with 14 bases left in between. Germline CDR1 and CDR2: MNHEY and SVGEGT. The CDR3 totals 16 residues. CDR3 sequence: CASSYKLGGSYNEQFF. In nucleotides, the CDR3 is TGTGCCAGCAGTTACAAATTAGGGGGGAGCTACAATGAGCAGTTCTTC.

The chain is built from TRBV5-6 and TRBJ1-1; possible D gene TRBD1, 5 bases. Per the germline V gene, CDR1 is SGHDT and CDR2 is YYEEEE. The CDR3 has 15 amino acids. V was cut by 10 bases and J by 0 bases, with 19 bases left in between. The CDR3 coding sequence is TGTGCCGAAACTAGGGGTGGATCCATGAACACTGAAGCTTTCTTT. This translates into CAETRGGSMNTEAFF.

This clonotype was counted only a few times. The chain is built from TRBV12-3 or TRBV12-4 and TRBJ2-7; 9 bases align to TRBD1. This CDR3 comprises 13 residues. V lost 6 bases to trimming and J lost 6 bases; unmatched junction nucleotides: 6. CDR3 DNA: TGTGCCAGCAGCCCCGGGACAGGGATCGAGCAGTACTTC. Translated, it gives CASSPGTGIEQYF.

The V call is TRBV10-2, the J call TRBJ2-1, with unresolved D. The germline V gene has CDR1 WSHSY and CDR2 SAAADI. This CDR3 comprises 11 residues. Trimming cost V 10 bases and J 6 bases, with 10 bases left between them. The CDR3 here is CATSDRNEQFF. CDR3 bases: TGCGCCACTTCGGACCGCAATGAGCAGTTCTTC.

V usage is TRBV14 and J usage is TRBJ2-5, with D perhaps being TRBD1 or TRBD2 (6 bases each). CDR1 is SGHDN, CDR2 FVKESK, per germline. This CDR3 has 16 amino acids. V was cut by 0 bases and J by 4 bases, with 15 bases left in between. The CDR3 reads CASSQDLLRGRETQYF. As DNA, the CDR3 is TGTGCCAGCAGCCAAGATCTGCTTCGGGGGCGAGAGACCCAGTACTTC.

The V call is TRBV29-1, the J call TRBJ2-2; D unclear. From germline, CDR1 is SQVTM and CDR2 ANQGSEA. CDR3 length equals 14 residues. Deletions cut 1 base from V and 4 bases from J, with 10 bases between. CDR3 protein: CSVEAKGSTGELFF. The CDR3 coding sequence is TGCAGCGTTGAAGCGAAGGGATCCACCGGGGAGCTGTTTTTT.

The J gene is TRBJ2-1, the V gene TRBV29-1; TRBD1 matches at 8 bases. The CDR3 runs to 13 residues. CDR1 SQVTM and CDR2 ANQGSEA come from the germline V gene. Germline trimming cut 4 bases from V and 5 bases from J; bases unmatched to any gene: 4. The CDR3 coding sequence is TGCAGCGTTGGATGGGACAGGAACAATGAGCAGTTCTTC. Translating it yields CSVGWDRNNEQFF.

The chain recombines TRBV6-2 or TRBV6-3 with TRBJ2-7, with D possibly being TRBD2 (6 bases). Germline CDR1 and CDR2: MNHEY and SVGEGT. This CDR3 is built from 14 residues. Trimming pared 0 bases from V and 2 bases from J, leaving 8 bases between. The CDR3 coding sequence is TGTGCCAGCAGTTACTCCGGGACTCCCTACGAGCAGTACTTC. As protein: CASSYSGTPYEQYF.

In DNA form, the CDR3 reads TGTGCCAGCCAGGTTGGAAACACCATATATTTT. Translation gives CASQVGNTIYF. V is TRBV12-3 or TRBV12-4 and J is TRBJ1-3; D is unresolved. With 8 bases removed from V and 3 bases from J, the gap between germline ends came to 5 bases. The CDR3 runs to 11 residues.

This sequence joins TRBV29-1 and TRBJ2-2, with D unclear. V dropped 4 bases and J dropped 4 bases, with 16 bases sitting between them. The V gene's germline CDR1 is SQVTM and CDR2 ANQGSEA. The CDR3 covers 15 residues. CDR3 loop: CSVVILADGTGELFF. The DNA for the CDR3 is TGCAGCGTTGTGATTCTGGCGGATGGCACCGGGGAGCTGTTTTTT.

The V call is TRBV7-9, the J call TRBJ1-2, with a tentative D call TRBD1 (5 bases). The CDR3 is made up of 14 amino acids. V was cut by 5 bases and J by 5 bases, with 15 bases left in between. Germline CDR1 and CDR2: SEHNR and FQNEAQ (reference sequence). This chain's CDR3 is CASSPRGPGYGYTF. CDR3 sequence (DNA): TGTGCCAGCAGCCCCCGGGGACCGGGGTATGGCTACACCTTC.

The V gene is TRBV7-2, the J gene TRBJ1-2; TRBD1 agrees at 7 bases. The J segment lost 0 bases and the V segment lost 5 bases, leaving 3 bases of the junction unmatched. This CDR3 is 14 amino acids long. Germline V lookup: CDR1 SGHTA, CDR2 FQGNSA. For the CDR3, the DNA is TGTGCCAGCAGCACCGGGACAGCTAACTATGGCTACACCTTC. Translating gives CASSTGTANYGYTF. The entire variable domain, with the rest obtained from reference TRBV7-2 and TRBJ1-2, is as follows: GAGVSQSPSNKVTEKGKDVELRCDPISGHTALYWYRQSLGQGLEFLIYFQGNSAPDKSGLPSDRFSAERTGGSVSTLTIQRTQQEDSAVYLCASSTGTANYGYTFGSGTRLTVV.

This rearrangement joins TRBV6-1 to TRBJ2-5; 10 bases map to TRBD2. V lost 3 bases and J lost 2; bases outside the gene matches: 9. Germline V gene data show CDR1 as MNHNS and CDR2 as SASEGT. CDR3 length equals 17 residues. The CDR3 DNA is TGTGCCAGCAGTGAGAGACTAGCGGGCGTGTGGCAAGAGACCCAGTACTTC. It encodes CASSERLAGVWQETQYF.